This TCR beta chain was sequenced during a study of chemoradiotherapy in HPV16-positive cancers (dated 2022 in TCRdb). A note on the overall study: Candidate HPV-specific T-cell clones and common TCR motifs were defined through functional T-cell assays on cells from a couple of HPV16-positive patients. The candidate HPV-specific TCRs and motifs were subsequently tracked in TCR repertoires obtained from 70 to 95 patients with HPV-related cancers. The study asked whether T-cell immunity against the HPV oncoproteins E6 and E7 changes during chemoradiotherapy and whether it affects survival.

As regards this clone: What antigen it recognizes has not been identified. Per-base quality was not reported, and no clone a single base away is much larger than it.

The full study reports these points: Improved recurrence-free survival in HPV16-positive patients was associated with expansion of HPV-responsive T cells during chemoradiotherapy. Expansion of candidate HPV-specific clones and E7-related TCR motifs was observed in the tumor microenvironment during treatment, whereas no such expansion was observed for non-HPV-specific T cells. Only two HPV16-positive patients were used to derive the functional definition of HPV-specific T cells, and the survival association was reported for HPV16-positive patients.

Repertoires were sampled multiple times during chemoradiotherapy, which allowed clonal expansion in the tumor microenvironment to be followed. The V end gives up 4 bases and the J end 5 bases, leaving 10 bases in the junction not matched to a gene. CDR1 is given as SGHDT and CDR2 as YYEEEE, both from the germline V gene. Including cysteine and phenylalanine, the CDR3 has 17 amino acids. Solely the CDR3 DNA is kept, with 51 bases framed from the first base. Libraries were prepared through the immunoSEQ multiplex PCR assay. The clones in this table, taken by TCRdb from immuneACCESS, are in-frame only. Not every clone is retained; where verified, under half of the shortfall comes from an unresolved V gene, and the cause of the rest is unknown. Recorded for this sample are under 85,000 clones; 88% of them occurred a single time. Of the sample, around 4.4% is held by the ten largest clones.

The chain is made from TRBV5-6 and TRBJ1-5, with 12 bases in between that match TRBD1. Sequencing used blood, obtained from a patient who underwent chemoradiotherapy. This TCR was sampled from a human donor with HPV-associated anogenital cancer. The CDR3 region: CASSIRDRGLLDQPQHF. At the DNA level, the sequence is TGTGCCAGCAGCATAAGGGACAGGGGGCTTCTTGATCAGCCCCAGCATTTT.